These T cell receptor beta chains were read from a single sample in a study of T cells in Graves' hyperthyroidism and ophthalmopathy. TCRdb re-derived calls from the multiplex PCR reads in MiXCR, one entry per CDR3 protein. The data contain 550,000 to 650,000 distinct CDR3 sequences, 14% of them singletons. Sample: blood. Source of these receptors: a young woman with Graves' hyperthyroidism that later progressed to Graves' ophthalmopathy. CDR3s include the opening cysteine and the closing phenylalanine or tryptophan. The D gene is left open where the match is weak. For some rows the clone size is stated as once, few or many, or as a class when expanded; others skip it.

D: TRBD1; length: 17; size: many; V: TRBV28; J: TRBJ1-1; CDR3: CASSLSRGAGTNTEAFF; DNA: TGTGCCAGCAGTCTATCCAGGGGGGCAGGAACCAACACTGAAGCTTTCTTT
D: TRBD1; length: 14; size: many; V: TRBV29-1; J: TRBJ1-1; CDR3: CSGRRGQGDTEAFF; DNA: TGCAGCGGCCGACGAGGACAGGGGGACACTGAAGCTTTCTTT
D: .; length: 15; size: many; V: TRBV2; J: TRBJ1-2; CDR3: CASAPDPPNQGGYTF; DNA: TGTGCCAGCGCACCGGACCCACCCAACCAGGGTGGCTACACCTTC
D: TRBD1; length: 18; size: many; V: TRBV6-1; J: TRBJ2-3; CDR3: CASSESVRQGASTDTQYF; DNA: TGTGCCAGCAGTGAAAGCGTTAGACAGGGGGCGAGCACAGATACGCAGTATTTT
D: .; length: 13; size: many; V: TRBV29-1; J: TRBJ2-1; CDR3: CSVALVVYNEQFF; DNA: TGCAGCGTAGCGTTGGTGGTTTACAATGAGCAGTTCTTC
D: .; length: 14; size: many; V: TRBV11-1; J: TRBJ2-7; CDR3: CASSLNKGSGEQYF; DNA: TGTGCCAGCAGCTTAAACAAGGGATCCGGCGAGCAGTACTTC
D: .; length: 14; size: many; V: TRBV5-5; J: TRBJ2-7; CDR3: CASSSDSSSHEQYF; DNA: TGTGCCAGCAGTTCAGACTCCTCCTCCCACGAGCAGTACTTC
D: .; length: 15; size: .; V: TRBV9; J: TRBJ2-1; CDR3: CASSPEVGIYNEQFF; DNA: TGTGCCAGCAGCCCAGAGGTGGGAATCTACAATGAGCAGTTCTTC
D: TRBD2; length: 15; size: many; V: TRBV12-3/TRBV12-4; J: TRBJ2-2; CDR3: CASNTLAGSTGELFF; DNA: TGTGCCAGCAACACACTAGCGGGAAGCACCGGGGAGCTGTTTTTT
D: .; length: 18; size: .; V: TRBV6-1; J: TRBJ2-4; CDR3: CASTQEGPLSRGKNIQYF; DNA: TGTGCCAGCACCCAGGAGGGGCCCTTAAGTCGGGGGAAAAACATTCAGTACTTC
D: TRBD1; length: 15; size: many; V: TRBV7-9; J: TRBJ1-5; CDR3: CASSPQTGGNQPQHF; DNA: TGTGCCAGCAGCCCCCAGACAGGGGGCAATCAGCCCCAGCATTTT
D: .; length: 17; size: many; V: TRBV10-3; J: TRBJ2-4; CDR3: CAISESGGSPGQNIQYF; DNA: TGTGCCATCAGTGAGTCGGGCGGAAGCCCGGGGCAAAACATTCAGTACTTC
D: TRBD1; length: 15; size: many; V: TRBV7-8; J: TRBJ2-7; CDR3: CASSPPGQPSYEQYF; DNA: TGTGCCAGCTCACCACCGGGACAGCCCTCCTACGAGCAGTACTTC
D: .; length: 16; size: .; V: TRBV12-3/TRBV12-4; J: TRBJ2-1; CDR3: CASSELPPSSYNEQFF; DNA: TGTGCCAGCAGTGAACTACCGCCCAGCTCCTACAATGAGCAGTTCTTC
D: .; length: 15; size: few; V: TRBV4-2; J: TRBJ2-7; CDR3: CASSQGGAEAYEQYF; DNA: TGTGCCAGCAGCCAAGGGGGAGCTGAGGCCTACGAGCAGTACTTC
D: .; length: 18; size: many; V: TRBV9; J: TRBJ2-5; CDR3: CASSGLTGHPRIQETQYF; DNA: TGTGCCAGCAGCGGGTTGACCGGGCACCCCCGAATCCAAGAGACCCAGTACTTC
D: TRBD1; length: 15; size: .; V: TRBV15; J: TRBJ1-1; CDR3: CATSREGTGGTEAFF; DNA: TGTGCCACCAGCAGAGAGGGGACAGGGGGGACTGAAGCTTTCTTT